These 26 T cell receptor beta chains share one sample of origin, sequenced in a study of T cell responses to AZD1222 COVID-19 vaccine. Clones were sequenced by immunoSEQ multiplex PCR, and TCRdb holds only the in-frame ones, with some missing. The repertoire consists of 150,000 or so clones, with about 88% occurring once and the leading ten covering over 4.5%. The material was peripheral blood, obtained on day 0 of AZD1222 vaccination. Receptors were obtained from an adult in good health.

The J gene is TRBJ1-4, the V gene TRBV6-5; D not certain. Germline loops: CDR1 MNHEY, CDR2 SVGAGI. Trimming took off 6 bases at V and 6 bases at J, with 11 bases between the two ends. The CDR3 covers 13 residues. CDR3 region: CASSATFDEKLFF. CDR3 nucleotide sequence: TGTGCCAGCAGCGCAACTTTCGATGAAAAACTGTTTTTT.

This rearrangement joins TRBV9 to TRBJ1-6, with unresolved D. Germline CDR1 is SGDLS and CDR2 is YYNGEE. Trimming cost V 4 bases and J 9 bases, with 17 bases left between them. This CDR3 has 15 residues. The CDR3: CASSPGPPVSSPLHF. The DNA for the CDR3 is TGTGCCAGCAGCCCCGGTCCCCCGGTTTCTTCACCCCTCCACTTT. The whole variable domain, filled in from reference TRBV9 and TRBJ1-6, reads DSGVTQTPKHLITATGQRVTLRCSPRSGDLSVYWYQQSLDQGLQFLIQYYNGEERAKGNILERFSAQQFPDLHSELNLSSLELGDSALYFCASSPGPPVSSPLHFGNGTRLTVT.

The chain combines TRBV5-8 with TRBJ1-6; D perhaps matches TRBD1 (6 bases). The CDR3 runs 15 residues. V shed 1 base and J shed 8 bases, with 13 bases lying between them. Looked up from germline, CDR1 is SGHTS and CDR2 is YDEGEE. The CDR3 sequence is CASSLPGTTDSPLHF. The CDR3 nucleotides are TGTGCCAGCAGCTTGCCCGGGACAACGGATTCACCCCTCCACTTT.

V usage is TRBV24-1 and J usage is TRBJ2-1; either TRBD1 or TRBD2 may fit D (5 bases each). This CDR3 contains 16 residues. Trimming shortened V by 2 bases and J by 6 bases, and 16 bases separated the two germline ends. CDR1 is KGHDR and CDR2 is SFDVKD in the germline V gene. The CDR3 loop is CATSDSEGRRINEQFF. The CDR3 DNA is TGTGCCACCAGTGATTCAGAGGGGAGAAGGATCAATGAGCAGTTCTTC.

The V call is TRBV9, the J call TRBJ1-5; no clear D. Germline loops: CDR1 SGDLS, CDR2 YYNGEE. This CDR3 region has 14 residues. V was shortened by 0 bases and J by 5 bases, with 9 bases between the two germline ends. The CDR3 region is CASSVEGWDQPQHF. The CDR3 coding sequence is TGTGCCAGCAGCGTAGAGGGATGGGATCAGCCCCAGCATTTT.

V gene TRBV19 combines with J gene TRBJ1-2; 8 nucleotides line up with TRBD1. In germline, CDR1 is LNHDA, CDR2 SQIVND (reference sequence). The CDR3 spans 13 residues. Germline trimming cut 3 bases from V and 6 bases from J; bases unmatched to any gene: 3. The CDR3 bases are TGTGCCAGTAGTATTCAGGGGGCAGATGGCTACACCTTC. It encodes CASSIQGADGYTF. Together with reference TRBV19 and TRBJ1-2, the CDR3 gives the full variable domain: DGGITQSPKYLFRKEGQNVTLSCEQNLNHDAMYWYRQDPGQGLRLIYYSQIVNDFQKGDIAEGYSVSREKKESFPLTVTSAQKNPTAFYLCASSIQGADGYTFGSGTRLTVV.

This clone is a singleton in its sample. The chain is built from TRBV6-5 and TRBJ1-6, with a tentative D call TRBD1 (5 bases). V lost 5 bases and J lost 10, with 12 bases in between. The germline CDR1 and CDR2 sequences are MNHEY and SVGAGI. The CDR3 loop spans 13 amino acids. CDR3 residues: CASSLGVGSPLHF. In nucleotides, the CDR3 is TGTGCCAGCAGTCTAGGGGTTGGCTCACCCCTCCACTTT.

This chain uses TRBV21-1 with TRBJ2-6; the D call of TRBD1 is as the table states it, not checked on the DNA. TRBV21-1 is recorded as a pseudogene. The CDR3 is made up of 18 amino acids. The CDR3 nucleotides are TGTGCCAGCAGCAAAGTGGGCGTCTTAAGCTCTGGGGCCAACGTCCTGACTTTC. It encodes CASSKVGVLSSGANVLTF.

CDR3 region: CASSPGQILNTEAFF. The CDR3 coding sequence is TGTGCCAGCTCACCGGGACAGATTTTGAACACTGAAGCTTTCTTT. The chain is built from TRBV18 and TRBJ1-1, with 7 bases lining up with TRBD1. This CDR3 contains 15 residues. The J segment lost 0 bases and the V segment lost 3 bases, leaving 4 bases of the junction unmatched. CDR1 KGHSH and CDR2 LQKENI come from the germline V gene.

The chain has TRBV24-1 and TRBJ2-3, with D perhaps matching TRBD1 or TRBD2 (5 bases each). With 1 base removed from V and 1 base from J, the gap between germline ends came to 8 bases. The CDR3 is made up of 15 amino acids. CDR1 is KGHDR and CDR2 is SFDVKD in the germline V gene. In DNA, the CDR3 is TGTGCCACCAGTGATTTCCGAGGGGGCACAGATACGCAGTATTTT. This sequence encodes CATSDFRGGTDTQYF.

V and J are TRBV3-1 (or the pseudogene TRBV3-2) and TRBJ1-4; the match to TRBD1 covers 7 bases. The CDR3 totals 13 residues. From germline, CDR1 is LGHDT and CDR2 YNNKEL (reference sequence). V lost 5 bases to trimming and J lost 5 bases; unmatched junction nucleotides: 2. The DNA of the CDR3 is TGTGCCAGCAGCGACAGGGTAAATGAAAAACTGTTTTTT. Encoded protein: CASSDRVNEKLFF.

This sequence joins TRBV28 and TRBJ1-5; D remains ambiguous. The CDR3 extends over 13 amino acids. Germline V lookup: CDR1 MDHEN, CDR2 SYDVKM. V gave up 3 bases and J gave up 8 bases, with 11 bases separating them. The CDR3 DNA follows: TGTGCCAGCAGTTTTAGAATTAGGGAGCCCCAGCATTTT. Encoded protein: CASSFRIREPQHF.

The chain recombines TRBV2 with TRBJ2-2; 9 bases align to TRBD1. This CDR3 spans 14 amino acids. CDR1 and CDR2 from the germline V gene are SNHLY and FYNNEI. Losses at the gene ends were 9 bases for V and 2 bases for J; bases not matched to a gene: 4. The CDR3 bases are TGTGCCAGAAGGACAGGGGATAACACCGGGGAGCTGTTTTTT. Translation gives CARRTGDNTGELFF.

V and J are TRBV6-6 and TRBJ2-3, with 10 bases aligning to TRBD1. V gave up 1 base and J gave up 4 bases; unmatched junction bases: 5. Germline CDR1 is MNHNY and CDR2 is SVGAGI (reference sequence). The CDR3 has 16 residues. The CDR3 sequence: CASSYWDRGAADTQYF. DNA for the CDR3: TGTGCCAGCAGTTACTGGGACAGGGGTGCGGCAGATACGCAGTATTTT.

The CDR3 DNA sequence: TGTGCCAGCAGCACCCGCTGGACAGGGGGCCACACTGAAGCTTTCTTT. It codes for CASSTRWTGGHTEAFF. The chain employs TRBV21-1 and TRBJ1-1; the table assigns TRBD1, which was not confirmed against the DNA. TRBV21-1 is termed a pseudogene. This CDR3 comprises 16 residues.

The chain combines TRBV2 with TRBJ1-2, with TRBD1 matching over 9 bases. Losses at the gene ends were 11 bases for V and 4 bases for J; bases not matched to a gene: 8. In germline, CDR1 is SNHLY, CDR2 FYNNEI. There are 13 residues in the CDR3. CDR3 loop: CAGTGTGIYGYTF. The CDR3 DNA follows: TGTGCCGGAACCGGGACAGGGATCTATGGCTACACCTTC.

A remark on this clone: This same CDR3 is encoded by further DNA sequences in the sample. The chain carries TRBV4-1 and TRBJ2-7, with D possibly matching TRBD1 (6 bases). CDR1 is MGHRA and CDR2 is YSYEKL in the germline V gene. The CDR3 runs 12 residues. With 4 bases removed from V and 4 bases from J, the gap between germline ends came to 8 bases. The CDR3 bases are TGCGCCAGCAGCCCAGGGGCGTACGAGCAGTACTTC. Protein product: CASSPGAYEQYF.

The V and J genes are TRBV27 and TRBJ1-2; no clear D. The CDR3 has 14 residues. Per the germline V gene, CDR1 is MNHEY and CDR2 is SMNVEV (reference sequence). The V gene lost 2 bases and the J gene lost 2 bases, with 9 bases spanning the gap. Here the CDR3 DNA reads TGTGCCAGCAGTTTAGGGCCGGGGAACTATGGCTACACCTTC. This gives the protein CASSLGPGNYGYTF.

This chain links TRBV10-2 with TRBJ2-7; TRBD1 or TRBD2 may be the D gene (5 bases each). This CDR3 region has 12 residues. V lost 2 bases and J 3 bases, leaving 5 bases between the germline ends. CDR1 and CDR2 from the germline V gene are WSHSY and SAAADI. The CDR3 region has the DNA TGCGCCAGCAGTGAGGGGGGCTACGAGCAGTACTTC. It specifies CASSEGGYEQYF.

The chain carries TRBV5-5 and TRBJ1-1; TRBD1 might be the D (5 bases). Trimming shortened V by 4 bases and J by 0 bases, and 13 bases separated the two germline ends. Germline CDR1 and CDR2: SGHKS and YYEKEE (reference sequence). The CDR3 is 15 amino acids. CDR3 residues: CASSKITGVNTEAFF. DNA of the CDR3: TGTGCCAGCAGCAAAATAACAGGAGTGAACACTGAAGCTTTCTTT.

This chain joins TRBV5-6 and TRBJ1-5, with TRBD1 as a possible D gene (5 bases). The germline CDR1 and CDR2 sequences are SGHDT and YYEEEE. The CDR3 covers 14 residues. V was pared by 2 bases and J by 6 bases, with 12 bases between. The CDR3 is CASSFGQGSQPQHF. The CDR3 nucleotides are TGTGCCAGCAGCTTCGGTCAGGGAAGTCAGCCCCAGCATTTT. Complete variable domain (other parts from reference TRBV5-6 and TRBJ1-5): DAGVTQSPTHLIKTRGQQVTLRCSPKSGHDTVSWYQQALGQGPQFIFQYYEEEERQRGNFPDRFSGHQFPNYSSELNVNALLLGDSALYLCASSFGQGSQPQHFGDGTRLSIL.

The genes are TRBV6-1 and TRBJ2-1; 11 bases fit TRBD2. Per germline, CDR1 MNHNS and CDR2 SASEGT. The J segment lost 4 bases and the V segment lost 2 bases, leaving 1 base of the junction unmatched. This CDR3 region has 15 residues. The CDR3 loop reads CASSETSGGYNEQFF. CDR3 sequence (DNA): TGTGCCAGCAGTGAAACTAGCGGGGGTTACAATGAGCAGTTCTTC.

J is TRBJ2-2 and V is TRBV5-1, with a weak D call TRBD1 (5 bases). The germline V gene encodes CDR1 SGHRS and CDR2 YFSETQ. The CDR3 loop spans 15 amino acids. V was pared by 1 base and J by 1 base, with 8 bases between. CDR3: CASSLSQGNTGELFF. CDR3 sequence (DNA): TGCGCCAGCAGCTTGAGTCAGGGGAACACCGGGGAGCTGTTTTTT.

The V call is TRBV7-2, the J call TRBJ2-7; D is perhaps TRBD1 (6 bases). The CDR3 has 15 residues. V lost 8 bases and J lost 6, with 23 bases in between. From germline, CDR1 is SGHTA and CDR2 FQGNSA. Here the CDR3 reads CASSFHRVPSGEQYF. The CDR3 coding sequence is TGTGCCAGCTCCTTCCACAGGGTCCCATCGGGCGAGCAGTACTTC.

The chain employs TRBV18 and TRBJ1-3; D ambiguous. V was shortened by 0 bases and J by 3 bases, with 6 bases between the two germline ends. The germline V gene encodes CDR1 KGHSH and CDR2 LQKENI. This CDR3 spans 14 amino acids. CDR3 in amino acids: CASSPPALGNTIYF. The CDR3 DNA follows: TGTGCCAGCTCACCACCAGCACTTGGAAACACCATATATTTT.

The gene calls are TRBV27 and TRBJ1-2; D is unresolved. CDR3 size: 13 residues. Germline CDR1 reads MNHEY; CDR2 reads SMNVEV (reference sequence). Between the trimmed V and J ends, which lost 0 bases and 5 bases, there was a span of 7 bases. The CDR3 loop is CASSLSASYGYTF. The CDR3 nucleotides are TGTGCCAGCAGTTTATCAGCCAGTTATGGCTACACCTTC.